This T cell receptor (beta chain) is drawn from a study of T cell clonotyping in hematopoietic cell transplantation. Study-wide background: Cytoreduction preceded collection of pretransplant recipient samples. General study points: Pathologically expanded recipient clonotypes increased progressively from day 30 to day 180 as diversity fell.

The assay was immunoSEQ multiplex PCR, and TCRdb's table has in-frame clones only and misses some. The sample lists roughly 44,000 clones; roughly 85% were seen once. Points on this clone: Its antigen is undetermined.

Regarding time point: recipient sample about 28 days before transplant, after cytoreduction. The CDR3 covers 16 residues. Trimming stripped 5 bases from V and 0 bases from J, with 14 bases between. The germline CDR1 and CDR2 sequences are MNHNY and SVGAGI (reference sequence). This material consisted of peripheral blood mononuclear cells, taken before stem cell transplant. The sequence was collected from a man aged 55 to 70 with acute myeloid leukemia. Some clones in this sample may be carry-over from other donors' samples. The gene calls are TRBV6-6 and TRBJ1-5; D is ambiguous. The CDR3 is CASSQTTGISNQPQHF. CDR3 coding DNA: TGTGCCAGCAGTCAGACGACGGGCATTAGCAATCAGCCCCAGCATTTT.